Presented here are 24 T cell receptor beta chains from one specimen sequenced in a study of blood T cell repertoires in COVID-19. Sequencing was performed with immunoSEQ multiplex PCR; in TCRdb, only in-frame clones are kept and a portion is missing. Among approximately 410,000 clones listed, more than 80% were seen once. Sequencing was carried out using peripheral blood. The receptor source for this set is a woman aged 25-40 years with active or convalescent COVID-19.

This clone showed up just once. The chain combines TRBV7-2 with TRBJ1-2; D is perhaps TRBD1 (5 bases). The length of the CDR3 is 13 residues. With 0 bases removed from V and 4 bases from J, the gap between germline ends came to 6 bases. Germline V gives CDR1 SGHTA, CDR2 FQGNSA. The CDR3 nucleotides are TGTGCCAGCAGCTTAGCCGACAGCTATGGCTACACCTTC. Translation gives CASSLADSYGYTF.

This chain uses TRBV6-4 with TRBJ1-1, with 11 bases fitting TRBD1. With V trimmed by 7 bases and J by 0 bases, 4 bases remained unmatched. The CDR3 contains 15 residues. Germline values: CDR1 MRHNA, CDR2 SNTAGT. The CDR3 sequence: CASTRDRGMNTEAFF. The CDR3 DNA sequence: TGTGCCAGCACACGGGACAGGGGGATGAACACTGAAGCTTTCTTT.

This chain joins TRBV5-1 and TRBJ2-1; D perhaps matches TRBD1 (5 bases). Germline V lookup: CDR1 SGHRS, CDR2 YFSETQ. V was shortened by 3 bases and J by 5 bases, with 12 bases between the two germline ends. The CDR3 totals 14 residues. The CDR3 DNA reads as TGCGCCAGCAGCTACGGACAAATGAACAATGAGCAGTTCTTC. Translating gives CASSYGQMNNEQFF.

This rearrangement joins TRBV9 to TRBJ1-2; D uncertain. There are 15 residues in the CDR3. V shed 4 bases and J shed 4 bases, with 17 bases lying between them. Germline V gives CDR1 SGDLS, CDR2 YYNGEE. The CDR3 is CASSPRREFVYGYTF. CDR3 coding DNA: TGTGCCAGCAGCCCGCGGAGGGAATTTGTCTATGGCTACACCTTC.

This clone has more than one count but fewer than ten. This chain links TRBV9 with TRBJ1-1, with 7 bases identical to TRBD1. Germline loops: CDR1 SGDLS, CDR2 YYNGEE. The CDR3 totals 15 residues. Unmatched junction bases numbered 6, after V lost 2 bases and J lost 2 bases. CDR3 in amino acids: CASSVFDRDNTEAFF. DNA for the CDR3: TGTGCCAGCAGCGTGTTCGACAGGGATAACACTGAAGCTTTCTTT.

DNA of the CDR3: TGTGCCAGCAGATTGACAGGGAACGCCCGGTTGGACACCGGGGAGCTGTTTTTT. This codes for CASRLTGNARLDTGELFF. The chain recombines TRBV25-1 with TRBJ2-2; 7 bases fit TRBD1. J was trimmed by 3 bases and V by 6 bases; bases with no gene match: 16. This CDR3 is built from 18 residues. CDR1 MGHDK and CDR2 SYGVNS come from the germline V gene. The variable domain in full, completed from reference TRBV25-1 and TRBJ2-2, reads EADIYQTPRYLVIGTGKKITLECSQTMGHDKMYWYQQDPGMELHLIHYSYGVNSTEKGDLSSESTVSRIRTEHFPLTLESARPSHTSQYLCASRLTGNARLDTGELFFGEGSRLTVL.

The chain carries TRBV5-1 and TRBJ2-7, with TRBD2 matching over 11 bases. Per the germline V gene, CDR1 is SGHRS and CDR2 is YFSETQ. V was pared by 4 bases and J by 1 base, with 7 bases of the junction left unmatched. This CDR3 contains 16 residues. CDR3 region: CASSQEPSGGSYEQYF. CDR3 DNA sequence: TGCGCCAGCAGCCAAGAACCTAGCGGGGGGTCCTACGAGCAGTACTTC. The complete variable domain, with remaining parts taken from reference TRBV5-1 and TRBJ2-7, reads KAGVTQTPRYLIKTRGQQVTLSCSPISGHRSVSWYQQTPGQGLQFLFEYFSETQRNKGNFPGRFSGRQFSNSRSEMNVSTLELGDSALYLCASSQEPSGGSYEQYFGPGTRLTVT.

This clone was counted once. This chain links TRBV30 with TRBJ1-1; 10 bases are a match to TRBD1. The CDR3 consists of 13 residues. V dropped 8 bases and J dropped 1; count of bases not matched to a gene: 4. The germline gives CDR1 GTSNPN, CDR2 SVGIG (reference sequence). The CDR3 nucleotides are TGTGCCGGCCGGGACAGGGGGAACACTGAAGCTTTCTTT. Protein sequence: CAGRDRGNTEAFF.

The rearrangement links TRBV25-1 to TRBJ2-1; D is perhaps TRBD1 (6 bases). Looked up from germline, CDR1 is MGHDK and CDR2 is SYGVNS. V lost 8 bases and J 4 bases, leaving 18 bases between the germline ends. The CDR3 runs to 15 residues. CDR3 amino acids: CASLSVGGGYNEQFF. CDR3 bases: TGTGCCAGCCTCTCAGTAGGGGGTGGGTACAATGAGCAGTTCTTC.

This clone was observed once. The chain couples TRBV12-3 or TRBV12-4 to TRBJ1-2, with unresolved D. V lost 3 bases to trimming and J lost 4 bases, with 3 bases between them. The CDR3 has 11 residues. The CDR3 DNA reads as TGTGCCAGCAGTTTCAGCTATGGCTACACCTTC. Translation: CASSFSYGYTF.

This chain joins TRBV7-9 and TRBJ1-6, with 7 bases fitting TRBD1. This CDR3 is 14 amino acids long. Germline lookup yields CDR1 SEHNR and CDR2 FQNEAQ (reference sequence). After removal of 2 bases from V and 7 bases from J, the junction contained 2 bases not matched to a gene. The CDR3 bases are TGTGCCAGCAGCTTACAGGGGGGCAATTCACCCCTCCACTTT. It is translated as CASSLQGGNSPLHF.

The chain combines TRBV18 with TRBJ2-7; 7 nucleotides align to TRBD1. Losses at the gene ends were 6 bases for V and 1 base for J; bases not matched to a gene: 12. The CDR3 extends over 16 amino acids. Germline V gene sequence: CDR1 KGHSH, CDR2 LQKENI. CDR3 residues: CASSPGRQGGSYEQYF. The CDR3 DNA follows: TGTGCCAGCTCCCCGGGCCGACAGGGCGGTTCCTACGAGCAGTACTTC.

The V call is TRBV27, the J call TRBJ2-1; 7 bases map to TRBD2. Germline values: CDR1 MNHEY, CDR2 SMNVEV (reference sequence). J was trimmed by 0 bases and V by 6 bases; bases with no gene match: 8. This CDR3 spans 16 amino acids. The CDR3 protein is CASRGLAVSSYNEQFF. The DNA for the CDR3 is TGTGCCAGCAGGGGTCTAGCGGTAAGCTCCTACAATGAGCAGTTCTTC.

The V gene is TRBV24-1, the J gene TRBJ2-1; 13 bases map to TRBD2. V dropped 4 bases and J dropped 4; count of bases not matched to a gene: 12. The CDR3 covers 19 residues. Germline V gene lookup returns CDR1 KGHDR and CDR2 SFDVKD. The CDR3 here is CATSDPPTSGGEIYNEQFF. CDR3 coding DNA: TGTGCCACCAGTGACCCCCCCACTAGCGGGGGGGAAATTTACAATGAGCAGTTCTTC.

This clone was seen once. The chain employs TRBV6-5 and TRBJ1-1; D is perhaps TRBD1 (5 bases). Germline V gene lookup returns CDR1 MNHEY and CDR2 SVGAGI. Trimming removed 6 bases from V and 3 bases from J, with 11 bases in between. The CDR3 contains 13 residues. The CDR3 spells CASRGREDTEAFF. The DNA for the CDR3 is TGTGCCAGCAGAGGCAGGGAGGACACTGAAGCTTTCTTT.

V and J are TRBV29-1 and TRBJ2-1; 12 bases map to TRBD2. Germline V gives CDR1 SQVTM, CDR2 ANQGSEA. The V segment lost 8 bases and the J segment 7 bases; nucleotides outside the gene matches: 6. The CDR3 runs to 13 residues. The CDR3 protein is CSIWTSGKNEQFF. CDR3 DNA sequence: TGCAGCATATGGACTAGCGGGAAGAATGAGCAGTTCTTC.

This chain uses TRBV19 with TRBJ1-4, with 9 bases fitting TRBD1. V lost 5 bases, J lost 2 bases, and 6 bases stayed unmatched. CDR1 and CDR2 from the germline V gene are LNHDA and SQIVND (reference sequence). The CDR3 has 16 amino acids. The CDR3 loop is CASSFPQGATNEKLFF. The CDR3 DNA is TGTGCCAGTAGTTTCCCACAGGGGGCGACTAATGAAAAACTGTTTTTT.

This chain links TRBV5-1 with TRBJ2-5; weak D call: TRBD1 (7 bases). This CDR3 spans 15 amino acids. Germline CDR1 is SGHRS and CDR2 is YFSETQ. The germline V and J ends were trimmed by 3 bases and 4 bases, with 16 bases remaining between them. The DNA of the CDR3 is TGCGCCAGCAGCTCTCAGACAGGGCGGGGAGAGACCCAGTACTTC. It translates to CASSSQTGRGETQYF. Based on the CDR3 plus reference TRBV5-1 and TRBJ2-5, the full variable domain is KAGVTQTPRYLIKTRGQQVTLSCSPISGHRSVSWYQQTPGQGLQFLFEYFSETQRNKGNFPGRFSGRQFSNSRSEMNVSTLELGDSALYLCASSSQTGRGETQYFGPGTRLLVL.

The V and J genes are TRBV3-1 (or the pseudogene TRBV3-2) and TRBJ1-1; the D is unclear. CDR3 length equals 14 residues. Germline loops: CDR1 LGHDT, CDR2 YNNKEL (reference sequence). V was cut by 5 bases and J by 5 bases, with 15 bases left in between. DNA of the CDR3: TGTGCCAGCAGCGGCCGGAACGGAGAAACTGAAGCTTTCTTT. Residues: CASSGRNGETEAFF.

This CDR3 reads CASRRGNSYEQYF. In DNA form, the CDR3 reads TGTGCCAGCAGACGAGGTAACTCCTACGAGCAGTACTTC. This chain uses TRBV5-6 with TRBJ2-7; D is ambiguous. CDR3 size: 13 residues. V lost 5 bases, J lost 0 bases, and 9 bases lay in between. Germline CDR1 reads SGHDT; CDR2 reads YYEEEE.

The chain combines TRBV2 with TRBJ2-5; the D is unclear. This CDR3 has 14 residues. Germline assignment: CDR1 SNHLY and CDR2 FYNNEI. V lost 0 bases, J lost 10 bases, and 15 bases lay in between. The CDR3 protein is CASSEALPSRGQYF. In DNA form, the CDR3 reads TGTGCCAGCAGTGAAGCCTTGCCCTCTCGCGGCCAGTACTTC.

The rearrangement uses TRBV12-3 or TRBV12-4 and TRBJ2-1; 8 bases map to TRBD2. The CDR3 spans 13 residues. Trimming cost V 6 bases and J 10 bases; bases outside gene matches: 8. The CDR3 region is CASRSGLGDEQFF. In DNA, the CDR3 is TGTGCCAGCAGGTCGGGACTAGGAGACGAGCAGTTCTTC.

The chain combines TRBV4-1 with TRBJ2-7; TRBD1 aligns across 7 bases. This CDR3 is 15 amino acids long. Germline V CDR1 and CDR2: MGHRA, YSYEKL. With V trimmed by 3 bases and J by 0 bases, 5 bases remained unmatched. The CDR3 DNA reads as TGCGCCAGCAGCCAGACACAGGGGAGCTCCTACGAGCAGTACTTC. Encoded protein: CASSQTQGSSYEQYF.

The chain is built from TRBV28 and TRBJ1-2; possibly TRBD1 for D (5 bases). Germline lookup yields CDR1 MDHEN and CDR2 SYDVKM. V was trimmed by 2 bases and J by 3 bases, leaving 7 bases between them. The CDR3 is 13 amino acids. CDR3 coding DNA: TGTGCCAGCAGTTTAGGAGGGGACTATGGCTACACCTTC. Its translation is CASSLGGDYGYTF.